This T cell receptor beta chain was retrieved from a study of CD4 T cells in relation to SARS-CoV-2 and coronaviruses. Profiling relied on immunoSEQ multiplex PCR, and the TCRdb table lists in-frame clones only, not all of them. The table includes tens of thousands of clones, approximately 88% detected once. The CDR3 spans 15 residues. Germline assignment: CDR1 SGHTA and CDR2 FQGNSA. V dropped 1 base and J dropped 6; count of bases not matched to a gene: 4. The source of this sequence is an adult with COVID-19. Sequenced input: memory CD4+ T cells from PBMCs. The chain is built from TRBV7-2 and TRBJ2-1, with 9 bases identical to TRBD2. CDR3 in DNA: TGTGCCAGCAGCTTAGGCGGCGGGGGGGGCAATGAGCAGTTCTTC. Translated, it gives CASSLGGGGGNEQFF.